A selection of T cell receptor beta chains follows, all from one sample in a study of blood T cell repertoires in COVID-19. Clones were sequenced by immunoSEQ multiplex PCR, and TCRdb holds only the in-frame ones, with some missing. The table has some 260,000 clones, more than 70% seen once. The sample consisted of peripheral blood. These receptors came from a woman aged 40 to 50 who had recovered from COVID-19. Both conserved end residues are part of each CDR3. A D gene is named only where the DNA matches it firmly. The size field is filled for only some rows; it gives once, few, many or a size class.

TRBD1 NA TRBJ1-2 TRBV28 TGTGCCAGCGGATTAGGGGGCAGATTTGGTAGCTACACCTTC CASGLGGRFGSYTF
NA NA TRBJ2-2 TRBV28 TGTGCCAGCATACGGGGTAGGGTGAACACCGGGGAGCTGTTTTTT CASIRGRVNTGELFF
NA NA TRBJ2-7 TRBV9 TGTGCCAGCAGCGTAGGGGGGCAGTCCTACGAGCAGTACTTC CASSVGGQSYEQYF
NA once TRBJ2-7 TRBV6-2/TRBV6-3 TGTGCCAGCAGTTACCTTGCTAGGGGCTACGAGCAGTACTTC CASSYLARGYEQYF
TRBD1 NA TRBJ2-6 TRBV28 TGTGCCAGCCAGGACAGGGGATGGGCCAACGTCCTGACTTTC CASQDRGWANVLTF
TRBD1 NA TRBJ1-6 TRBV19 TGTGCCAGTAGTATTGGACAGGGAATTTCACCCCTCCACTTT CASSIGQGISPLHF
TRBD1 NA TRBJ2-1 TRBV29-1 TGCAGCGTTGTCGTACAGGGGGCCGACAATGAGCAGTTCTTC CSVVVQGADNEQFF
NA NA TRBJ1-6 TRBV30 TGTGCCTGGAGTCTAGGTGGTAATTCACCCCTCCACTTT CAWSLGGNSPLHF
NA few TRBJ1-5 TRBV19 TGTGCCAGTAGTTATGGGGCGATATGGCCCCAGCATTTT CASSYGAIWPQHF
NA once TRBJ2-7 TRBV29-1 TGCAGCGTTGCGGCCCCTCAGCGGGTGGGCTACGAGCAGTACTTC CSVAAPQRVGYEQYF
NA NA TRBJ2-7 TRBV27 TGTGCCAGCAGCTACGCTTGGCGGCCCTCCTACGAGCAGTACTTC CASSYAWRPSYEQYF
TRBD1 few TRBJ1-5 TRBV27 TGTGCCAGCAGCCTGCGGGGGACAGGGTATAGCAATCAGCCCCAGCATTTT CASSLRGTGYSNQPQHF
TRBD1 NA TRBJ2-3 TRBV7-9 TGTGCCAGCGGACTTCAGGGGGTAAGCACAGATACGCAGTATTTT CASGLQGVSTDTQYF
NA NA TRBJ2-6 TRBV5-1 TGCGCCAGCAGCCTTACAGGGCTGCCCTCCTCTGGGGCCAACGTCCTGACTTTC CASSLTGLPSSGANVLTF
TRBD1 NA TRBJ1-4 TRBV4-1 TGCGCCAGCACCGATGAACGACAGGGTCTATATGAAAAACTGTTTTTT CASTDERQGLYEKLFF
NA NA TRBJ1-1 TRBV7-3 TGTGCCAGCAGCACAACAGGGATCGGGAACACTGAAGCTTTCTTT CASSTTGIGNTEAFF
TRBD1 NA TRBJ1-2 TRBV19 TGTGCCAGTAGTATCCGGGACAGGATTAACTATGGCTACACCTTC CASSIRDRINYGYTF
TRBD1 NA TRBJ2-7 TRBV7-2 TGTGCCATCCGGACAGGGAACTACGAGCAGTACTTC CAIRTGNYEQYF
TRBD1 NA TRBJ1-5 TRBV19 TGTGCCAGTAGTACCGGGACAGGGGTTATAAGCAATCAGCCCCAGCATTTT CASSTGTGVISNQPQHF
TRBD2 once TRBJ2-5 TRBV9 TGTGCCAGCAGCCCCGGACTAGCGGGACGGGAGACCCAGTACTTC CASSPGLAGRETQYF
NA NA TRBJ1-3 TRBV19 TGTGCCAGCCGAGAACAGGTGATCTCTGGAAACACCATATATTTT CASREQVISGNTIYF
TRBD2 NA TRBJ2-5 TRBV4-3 TGCGCCAGCAGCCAGGGCCCGGGGGGTCAAGAGACCCAGTACTTC CASSQGPGGQETQYF
TRBD2 NA TRBJ2-1 TRBV4-3 TGCGCCAGCAGCCGGAAATGGGGGGACAGGGGGACTAGCGGGAGAGGGGATGAGCAGTTCTTC CASSRKWGDRGTSGRGDEQFF
TRBD1 NA TRBJ1-4 TRBV11-3 TGTGCCAGCAGCTCAAGGGACAGGGGGCTCAAGGGTGAAAAACTGTTTTTT CASSSRDRGLKGEKLFF
NA few TRBJ2-6 TRBV6-2/TRBV6-3 TGTGCCAGCAGCCAACTACCGGCCAACGTCCTGACTTTC CASSQLPANVLTF
TRBD1 few TRBJ2-7 TRBV28 TGTGCCAGCAGTTTATCAAGGGACAGGGTATCCAACGAGCAGTACTTC CASSLSRDRVSNEQYF
NA NA TRBJ1-5 TRBV15 TGTGCCACCGGGGGGAGGAAGAATCAGCCCCAGCATTTT CATGGRKNQPQHF
NA once TRBJ2-2 TRBV6-5 TGTGCCAGCAGTCCTAGGACTAACACCGGGGAGCTGTTTTTT CASSPRTNTGELFF
TRBD2 NA TRBJ2-7 TRBV15 TGTGCCACCAGCAGAGGACTAGCGGGGAATGCCTACGAGCAGTACTTC CATSRGLAGNAYEQYF
TRBD2 NA TRBJ2-1 TRBV7-2 TGTGCCAGCAGCTTAGTACGTGACCTTAGCGGGAGGGCCGGAAATGAGCAGTTCTTC CASSLVRDLSGRAGNEQFF
TRBD1 NA TRBJ2-3 TRBV15 TGTGCCACCAGCAGAGGAAGGGGGCAGGGGCTCCCCGAAATGCAGTATTTT CATSRGRGQGLPEMQYF
TRBD1 NA TRBJ2-5 TRBV15 TGTGCCACCAGCAGAGAGACCAGGGGGGAGACCCAGTACTTC CATSRETRGETQYF
NA NA TRBJ1-3 TRBV3-1/TRBV3-2 TGTGCCAGCAGCGACATCCGGACAAGAAGCCCTGGAAACACCATATATTTT CASSDIRTRSPGNTIYF
NA NA TRBJ2-3 TRBV21-1 TGTGCCAGCAGCTCCTCCAAGTGGGGGCAGGTAGATACGCAGTATTTT CASSSSKWGQVDTQYF
TRBD1 NA TRBJ1-2 TRBV20-1 TGCAGTGCTAGTGGGACAGGGCTTAACTATGGCTACACCTTC CSASGTGLNYGYTF
NA once TRBJ1-6 TRBV6-5 TGTGCCAGCAGTTACGACCGGGACATCAAGGGTACACCCCTCCACTTT CASSYDRDIKGTPLHF
TRBD2 NA TRBJ2-1 TRBV6-5 TGTGCCAGCAGTTGGCGCGGGAGGGGATACAATGAGCAGTTCTTC CASSWRGRGYNEQFF
NA NA TRBJ2-3 TRBV11-2 TGTGCCAGCAGGGAGCGCGGGTTTAGCACAGATACGCAGTATTTT CASRERGFSTDTQYF
TRBD1 once TRBJ1-4 TRBV7-6 TGTGCCAGCAGCCCCAGGGACAGGTCGAATGAAAAACTGTTTTTT CASSPRDRSNEKLFF
NA NA TRBJ2-7 TRBV7-2 TGTGCCAGCACCGGGGGAGGATACGAGCAGTACTTC CASTGGGYEQYF
NA NA TRBJ2-1 TRBV7-2 TGTGCCAGCAGCTTCGTGGGGGGGGGACAACACAATGAGCAGTTCTTC CASSFVGGGQHNEQFF
TRBD1 NA TRBJ2-3 TRBV6-1 TGTGCCAGCAGTGAAGGACAGGGCCCGTTCACAGATACGCAGTATTTT CASSEGQGPFTDTQYF
TRBD2 once TRBJ2-1 TRBV6-5 TGTGCCAGCAGTTACCGGAGCGGGGGGTTGGGCAATGAGCAGTTCTTC CASSYRSGGLGNEQFF
NA NA TRBJ2-6 TRBV19 TGTGCCAGTAGTACCGGACAAAACTCTGGGGCCAACGTCCTGACTTTC CASSTGQNSGANVLTF
NA NA TRBJ2-5 TRBV12-3/TRBV12-4 TGTGCCAGCAGTTTGAGGGGGACAGAGACCCAGTACTTC CASSLRGTETQYF
TRBD1 NA TRBJ2-7 TRBV11-2 TGTGCCAGCAGCACCTCTCGGGACAGGGGACACGAGCAGTACTTC CASSTSRDRGHEQYF
TRBD2 NA TRBJ2-1 TRBV7-2 TGTGCCAGCAGCTTAGCGGGGCGGGAGGCCCCCTACAATGAGCAGTTCTTC CASSLAGREAPYNEQFF
TRBD1 NA TRBJ2-4 TRBV7-9 TGTGCCAGCAGCCAAACCGGGACAGGGGGCATGGAGGCCAAAAACATTCAGTACTTC CASSQTGTGGMEAKNIQYF
TRBD1 NA TRBJ2-7 TRBV9 TGTGCCAGCAGCCAAGCGAGCGGACAGGGAGGTTACGAGCAGTACTTC CASSQASGQGGYEQYF
TRBD2 NA TRBJ2-1 TRBV7-2 TGTGCCAGCAGCTTACCTTTGACTAGCGGGAGGCTGAATGAGCAGTTCTTC CASSLPLTSGRLNEQFF
TRBD2 NA TRBJ2-1 TRBV5-1 TGCGCCAGCAGCTTGGCCCTCTGGACTAGCGGGGAGCAGTTCTTC CASSLALWTSGEQFF
NA once TRBJ2-2 TRBV5-3 TGTGCCAGAAGCTGTCCTCGGGGGAACACCGGGGAGCTGTTTTTT CARSCPRGNTGELFF
NA few TRBJ1-2 TRBV7-2 TGTGCCAGCAGCCCCCCGTTGAGCGGCTACACCTTC CASSPPLSGYTF
TRBD1 NA TRBJ1-2 TRBV5-6 TGTGCCAGCAGCTCGGACAGGAGCTATGGCTACACCTTC CASSSDRSYGYTF
NA NA TRBJ2-5 TRBV7-6 TGTGCCAGCAGCTTAGTCGCGGGGGCCAGGGAGACCCAGTACTTC CASSLVAGARETQYF
NA NA TRBJ1-2 TRBV9 TGTGCCAGCAGCGTAGACGGTCAGGTCCAGAGCCCCTATGGCTACACCTTC CASSVDGQVQSPYGYTF